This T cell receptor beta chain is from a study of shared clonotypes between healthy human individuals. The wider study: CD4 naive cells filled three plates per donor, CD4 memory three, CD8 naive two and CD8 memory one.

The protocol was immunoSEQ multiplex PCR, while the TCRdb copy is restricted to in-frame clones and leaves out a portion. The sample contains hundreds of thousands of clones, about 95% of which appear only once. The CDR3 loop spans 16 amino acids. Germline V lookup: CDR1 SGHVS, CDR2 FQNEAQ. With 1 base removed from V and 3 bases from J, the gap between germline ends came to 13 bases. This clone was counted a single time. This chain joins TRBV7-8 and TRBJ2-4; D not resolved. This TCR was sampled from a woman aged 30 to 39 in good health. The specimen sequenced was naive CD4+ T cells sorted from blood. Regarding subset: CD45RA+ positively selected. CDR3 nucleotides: TGTGCCAGCAGCTTAGGCTTGGGATATGTCAAAAACATTCAGTACTTC. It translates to CASSLGLGYVKNIQYF.